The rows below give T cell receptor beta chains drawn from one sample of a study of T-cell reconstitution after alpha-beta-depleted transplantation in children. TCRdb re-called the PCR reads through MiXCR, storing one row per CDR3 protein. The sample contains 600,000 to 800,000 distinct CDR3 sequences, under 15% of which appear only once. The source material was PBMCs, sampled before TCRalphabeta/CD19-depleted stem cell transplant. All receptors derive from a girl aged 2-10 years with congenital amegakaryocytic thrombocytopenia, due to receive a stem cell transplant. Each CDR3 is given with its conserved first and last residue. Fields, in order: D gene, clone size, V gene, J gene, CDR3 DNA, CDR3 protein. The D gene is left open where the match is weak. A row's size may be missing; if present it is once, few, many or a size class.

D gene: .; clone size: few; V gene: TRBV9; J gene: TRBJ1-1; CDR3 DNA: TGTGCCAGCAGCGGAGACAGAGATGAAGCTTTCTTT; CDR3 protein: CASSGDRDEAFF
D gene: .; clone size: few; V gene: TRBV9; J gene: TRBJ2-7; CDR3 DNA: TGTGCCAGCAGCGTAGGTAGTAGCGGCTCCTACGAGCAGTACTTC; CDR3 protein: CASSVGSSGSYEQYF
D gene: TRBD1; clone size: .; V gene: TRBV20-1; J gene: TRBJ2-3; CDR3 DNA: TGCAGTGCTAGGGACGGACAGGCGCTCACAGATACGCAGTATTTT; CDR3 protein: CSARDGQALTDTQYF
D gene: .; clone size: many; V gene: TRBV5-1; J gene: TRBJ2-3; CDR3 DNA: TGCGCCAGCAGCTCCCTCTCTTCGTCGGATACGCAGTATTTT; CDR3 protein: CASSSLSSSDTQYF
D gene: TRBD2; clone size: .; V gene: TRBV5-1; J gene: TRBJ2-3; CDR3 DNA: TGCGCCAGCAGCTCCTTAGCGGGAGAGGTCGGAGATACGCAGTATTTT; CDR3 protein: CASSSLAGEVGDTQYF
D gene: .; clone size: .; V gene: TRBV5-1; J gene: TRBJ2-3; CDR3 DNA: TGCGCCAGCAGCTTGGACTATGGGATTTCCACAGATACGCAGTATTTT; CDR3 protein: CASSLDYGISTDTQYF
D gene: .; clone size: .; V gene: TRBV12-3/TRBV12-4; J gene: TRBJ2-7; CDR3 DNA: TGTGCCAGCAGTTTAACGGGGAAGGAGCAGTACTTC; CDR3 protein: CASSLTGKEQYF
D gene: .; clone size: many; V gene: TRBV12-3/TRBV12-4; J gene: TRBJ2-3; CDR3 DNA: TGTGCCAGCAGTTTCTACGGTAGGGCAGATACGCAGTATTTT; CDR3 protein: CASSFYGRADTQYF
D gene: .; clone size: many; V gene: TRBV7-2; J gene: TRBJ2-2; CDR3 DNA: TGTGCCAGCAGCCCCGACCTAGGCGGGGAGCTGTTTTTT; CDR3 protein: CASSPDLGGELFF
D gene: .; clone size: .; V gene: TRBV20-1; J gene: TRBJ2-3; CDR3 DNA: TGCAGTGCCCTTAGGGGGGGCGGACCCACAGATACGCAGTATTTT; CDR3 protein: CSALRGGGPTDTQYF
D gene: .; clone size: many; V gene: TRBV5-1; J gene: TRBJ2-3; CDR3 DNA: TGCGCCAGCAGCTCTGGTGGGCTCCACGGAGAACCAGATACGCAGTATTTT; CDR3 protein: CASSSGGLHGEPDTQYF
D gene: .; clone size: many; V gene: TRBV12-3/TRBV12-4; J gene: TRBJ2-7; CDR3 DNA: TGTGCCAGCAGTTTGGGGGAGCGTCTCTACGAGCAGTACTTC; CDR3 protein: CASSLGERLYEQYF
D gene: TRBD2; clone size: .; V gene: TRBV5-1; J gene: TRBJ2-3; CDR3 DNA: TGCGCCAGCAGCTTGGGCTCCGGGACTAGCGGGAGGACAGATACGCAGTATTTT; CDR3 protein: CASSLGSGTSGRTDTQYF
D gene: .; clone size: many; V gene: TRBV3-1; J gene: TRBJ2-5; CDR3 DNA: TGTGCCAGCAGCCAAGATCTAGAGACCCAGTACTTC; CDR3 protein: CASSQDLETQYF
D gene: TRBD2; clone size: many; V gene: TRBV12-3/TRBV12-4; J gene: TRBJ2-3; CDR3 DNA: TGTGCCAGCAGACTAGCGGGAGGTCCAGATACGCAGTATTTT; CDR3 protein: CASRLAGGPDTQYF
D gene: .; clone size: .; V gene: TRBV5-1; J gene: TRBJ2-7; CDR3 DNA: TGCGCCAGCAGCCCAGGTTCGAGGATCTTCGAGCAGTACTTC; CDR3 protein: CASSPGSRIFEQYF
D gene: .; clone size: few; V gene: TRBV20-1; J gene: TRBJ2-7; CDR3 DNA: TGCAGTGTCCGGGGGGCGGGTTTCCCCTACGAGCAGTACTTC; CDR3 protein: CSVRGAGFPYEQYF
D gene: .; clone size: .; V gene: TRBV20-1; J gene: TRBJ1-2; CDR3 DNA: TGCAGTGCTCCCGAGAGGGGTAACTATGGCTACACCTTC; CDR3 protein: CSAPERGNYGYTF
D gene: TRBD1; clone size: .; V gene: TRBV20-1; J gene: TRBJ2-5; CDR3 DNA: TGCAGTGCCTTGAGGCGACAGGGCGAAGAGACCCAGTACTTC; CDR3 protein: CSALRRQGEETQYF
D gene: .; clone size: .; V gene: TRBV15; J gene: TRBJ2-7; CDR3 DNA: TGTGCCACCAGTTCGACTAGCTACGAGCAGTACTTC; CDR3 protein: CATSSTSYEQYF
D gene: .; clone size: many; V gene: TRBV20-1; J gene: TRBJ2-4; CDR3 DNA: TGCAGTGTGGGTCAGCAAAAAAACATTCAGTACTTC; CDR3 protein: CSVGQQKNIQYF
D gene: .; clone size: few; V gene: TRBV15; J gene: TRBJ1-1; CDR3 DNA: TGTGCCACCAGCAGAGACGGGGGATACACTGAAGCTTTCTTT; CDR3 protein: CATSRDGGYTEAFF
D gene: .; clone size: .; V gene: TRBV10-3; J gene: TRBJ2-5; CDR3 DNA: TGTGCCATCAGTGAGTCTACTAGTATGGAGACCCAGTACTTC; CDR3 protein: CAISESTSMETQYF
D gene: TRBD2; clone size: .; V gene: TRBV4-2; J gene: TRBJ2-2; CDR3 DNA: TGTGCCAGCAGCCAAGAAGTACTAGCGGGAGTTATCGGGGAGCTGTTTTTT; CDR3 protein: CASSQEVLAGVIGELFF
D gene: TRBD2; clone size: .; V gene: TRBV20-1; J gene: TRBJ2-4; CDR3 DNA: TGCAGTGCTAGAGTAGCGGGATCGGGAAACATTCAGTACTTC; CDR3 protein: CSARVAGSGNIQYF
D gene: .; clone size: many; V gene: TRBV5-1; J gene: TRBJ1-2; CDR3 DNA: TGCGCCAGCAGCTCTGAATATTCGCGACCCGCTAGCTATGGCTACACCTTC; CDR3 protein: CASSSEYSRPASYGYTF
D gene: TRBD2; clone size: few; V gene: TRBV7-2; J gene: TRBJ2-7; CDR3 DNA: TGTGCCAGCAGCTTAGAAGGGCCTAGCGGTTACGAGCAGTACTTC; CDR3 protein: CASSLEGPSGYEQYF
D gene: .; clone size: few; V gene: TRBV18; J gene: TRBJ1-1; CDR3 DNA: TGTGCCAGCTCACCCCCGATAGGGGGTAGCACTGAAGCTTTCTTT; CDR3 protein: CASSPPIGGSTEAFF
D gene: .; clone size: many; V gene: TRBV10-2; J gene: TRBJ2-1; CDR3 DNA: TGCGCCAGCAGTGAGACGAACAGGGTCAATGAGCAGTTCTTC; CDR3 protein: CASSETNRVNEQFF
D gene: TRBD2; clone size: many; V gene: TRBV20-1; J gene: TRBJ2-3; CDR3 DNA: TGCAGTGCTAGAATGACGGGAGGGATAACCACAGATACGCAGTATTTT; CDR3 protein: CSARMTGGITTDTQYF
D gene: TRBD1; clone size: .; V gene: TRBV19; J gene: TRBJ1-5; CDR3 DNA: TGTGCCAGTAGTTTTCACCGGGACAGGGGCCTATCATATAGCAATCAGCCCCAGCATTTT; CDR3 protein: CASSFHRDRGLSYSNQPQHF
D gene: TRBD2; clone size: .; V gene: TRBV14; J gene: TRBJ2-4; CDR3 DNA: TGTGCCAGCAGCCCGCTAGCGGACGCCAAAAACATTCAGTCCTTC; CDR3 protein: CASSPLADAKNIQSF
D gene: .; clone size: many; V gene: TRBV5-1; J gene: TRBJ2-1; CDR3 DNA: TGCGCCAGCAGCCCCGGGACTTCACGAAACCCCTACAATGAGCAGTTCTTC; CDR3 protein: CASSPGTSRNPYNEQFF
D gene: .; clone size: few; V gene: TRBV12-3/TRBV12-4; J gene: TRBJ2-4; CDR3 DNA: TGTGCCAGCAGTCTAGTAGGCTCAGTCGGGAACATTCAGTACTTC; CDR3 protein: CASSLVGSVGNIQYF
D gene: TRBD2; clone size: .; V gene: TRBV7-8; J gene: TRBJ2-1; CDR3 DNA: TGTGCCAGCAGCGTGACTAGCGGGAGGGCCACTGAGCAGTTCTTC; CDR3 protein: CASSVTSGRATEQFF
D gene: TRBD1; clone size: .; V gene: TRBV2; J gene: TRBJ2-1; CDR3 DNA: TGTGCCAGCAGAGAACGGGACAGGGCCTACAATGAGCAGTTCTTC; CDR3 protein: CASRERDRAYNEQFF
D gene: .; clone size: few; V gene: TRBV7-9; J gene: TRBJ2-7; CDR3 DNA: TGTGCCAGCAGGCACTCATTGGCGCCGTCCTACGAGCAGTACTTC; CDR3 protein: CASRHSLAPSYEQYF
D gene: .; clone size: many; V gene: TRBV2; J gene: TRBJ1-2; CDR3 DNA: TGTGCCAGCACCAAAAGGAGGGACGAGGGCTACACCTTC; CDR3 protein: CASTKRRDEGYTF
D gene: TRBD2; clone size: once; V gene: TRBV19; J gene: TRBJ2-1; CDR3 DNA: TGTGCCAGTAGTACCGGGACTAACCACAATGAGCAGTTCTTC; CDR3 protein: CASSTGTNHNEQFF
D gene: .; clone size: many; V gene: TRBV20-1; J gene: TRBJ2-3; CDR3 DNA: TGCAGTGCTAGAGGGGAAGGGGCCCTTTTTGGTACGCAGTATTTT; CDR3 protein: CSARGEGALFGTQYF